Shown below are 10 T cell receptor beta chains from a single sample sequenced in a study of T cell responses to AZD1222 COVID-19 vaccine. Only in-frame clones appear in the TCRdb table, and some are missing; sequencing was by immunoSEQ multiplex PCR. The sample comprises roughly 120,000 clones, 75% to 90% of which are singletons, and about 2.5% rests with the top ten. Sequenced here: peripheral blood, sampled 28 days after the second AZD1222 dose. These receptors were taken from an adult who received the AZD1222 COVID-19 vaccine.

This rearrangement joins TRBV4-2 to TRBJ1-6, with D possibly being TRBD1 (6 bases). In germline, CDR1 is LGHNA, CDR2 YNFKEQ. With 8 bases removed from V and 7 bases from J, the gap between germline ends came to 18 bases. CDR3 length: 15 amino acids. CDR3 bases: TGTGCCAGCGGCCCCCAGGGGAGGTCGAATTCACCCCTCCACTTT. Its protein is CASGPQGRSNSPLHF.

This chain uses TRBV19 with TRBJ1-2; D perhaps matches TRBD1 (5 bases). CDR1 and CDR2 (germline): LNHDA, SQIVND (reference sequence). The CDR3 extends over 14 amino acids. Trimming pared 7 bases from V and 7 bases from J, leaving 19 bases between. This chain's CDR3 is CASIDRDQGGGYTF. The CDR3, as DNA: TGTGCCAGTATCGACCGGGATCAGGGTGGTGGCTACACCTTC.

CDR3 sequence (DNA): TGTGCCAGCAGTGTCGGGGGATACGAGCAGTACTTC. As protein: CASSVGGYEQYF. The rearrangement uses TRBV6-2 or TRBV6-3 and TRBJ2-7, with D possibly TRBD2 on 6 matching bases. Germline CDR1 MNHEY, CDR2 SVGEGT. V gave up 5 bases and J gave up 4 bases, with 9 bases separating them. The CDR3 is made up of 12 amino acids.

The chain joins TRBV18 to TRBJ2-7; D is ambiguous. The CDR3 covers 13 residues. Between the trimmed V and J ends, which lost 2 bases and 3 bases, there was a span of 8 bases. Germline V gene data show CDR1 as KGHSH and CDR2 as LQKENI. The CDR3 here is CASSPTRDYEQYF. CDR3 nucleotide sequence: TGTGCCAGCTCACCAACAAGGGACTACGAGCAGTACTTC.

V and J are TRBV4-3 and TRBJ1-2; D not resolved. This CDR3 region has 16 residues. V lost 2 bases and J 0 bases, leaving 13 bases between the germline ends. The germline CDR1 and CDR2 sequences are LGHNA and YSLEER. The DNA of the CDR3 is TGCGCCAGCAGCCAAAAGTTGGCGAGATCTAACTATGGCTACACCTTC. Amino acids: CASSQKLARSNYGYTF.

This clone was recorded only once. This chain uses TRBV3-1 (or the pseudogene TRBV3-2) with TRBJ2-7; D not certain. The CDR3 runs 13 residues. The V end was cut by 0 bases, the J end by 4 bases, with 7 bases between. In germline, CDR1 is LGHDT, CDR2 YNNKEL (reference sequence). Written as DNA, the CDR3 is TGTGCCAGCAGCCAAGAGGTAGGGTACGAGCAGTACTTC. It specifies CASSQEVGYEQYF.

This chain uses TRBV9 with TRBJ1-1, with D possibly TRBD1 on 6 matching bases. CDR3 size: 13 residues. Germline CDR1 and CDR2: SGDLS and YYNGEE. The V gene lost 0 bases and the J gene lost 5 bases, with 8 bases spanning the gap. Here the CDR3 DNA reads TGTGCCAGCAGCGTAGGACAGGAAACTGAAGCTTTCTTT. Translating gives CASSVGQETEAFF.

This clone was seen more than once but under ten times. The gene calls are TRBV25-1 and TRBJ2-2, with D perhaps TRBD2 (6 bases). From germline, CDR1 is MGHDK and CDR2 SYGVNS. Trimming removed 1 base at V and 5 bases at J, with 14 bases between. This CDR3 contains 16 residues. In DNA form, the CDR3 reads TGTGCCAGCAGTGAATGGGGAGGAGGAAGGACCGGGGAGCTGTTTTTT. Protein product: CASSEWGGGRTGELFF.

This rearrangement joins TRBV29-1 to TRBJ2-7; TRBD2 agrees at 15 bases. Germline CDR1 reads SQVTM; CDR2 reads ANQGSEA. The CDR3 has 15 amino acids. J was trimmed by 2 bases and V by 4 bases; bases with no gene match: 3. The CDR3: CSVARTSGGAYEQYF. DNA of the CDR3: TGCAGCGTTGCCAGGACTAGCGGGGGGGCCTACGAGCAGTACTTC.

This clone appeared a few times. V and J are TRBV6-5 and TRBJ1-4; D remains ambiguous. V was pared by 6 bases and J by 8 bases, with 16 bases between. The CDR3 sequence is 14 residues long. In germline, CDR1 is MNHEY, CDR2 SVGAGI. CDR3 sequence: CASSPRVIPEKLFF. The CDR3 nucleotides are TGTGCCAGCAGCCCCCGGGTTATTCCCGAAAAACTGTTTTTT.